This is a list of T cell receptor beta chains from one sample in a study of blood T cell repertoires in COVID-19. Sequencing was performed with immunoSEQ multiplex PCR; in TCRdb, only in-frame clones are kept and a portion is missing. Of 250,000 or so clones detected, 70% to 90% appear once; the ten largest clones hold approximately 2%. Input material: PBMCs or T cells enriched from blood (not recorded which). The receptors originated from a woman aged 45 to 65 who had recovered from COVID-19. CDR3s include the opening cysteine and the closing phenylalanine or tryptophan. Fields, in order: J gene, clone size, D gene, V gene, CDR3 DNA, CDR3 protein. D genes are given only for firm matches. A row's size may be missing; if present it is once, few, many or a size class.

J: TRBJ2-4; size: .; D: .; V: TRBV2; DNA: TGTGCCAGCAGTGAACTCCCAGACATTCAGTACTTC; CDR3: CASSELPDIQYF
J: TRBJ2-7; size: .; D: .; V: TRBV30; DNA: TGTGCCTGGAATCAGGGGCCCGAGCAGTACTTC; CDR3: CAWNQGPEQYF
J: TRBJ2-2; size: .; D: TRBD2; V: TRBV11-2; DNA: TGTGCCAGCACCGGGACTAGCGGGAACACCGGGGAGCTGTTTTTT; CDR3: CASTGTSGNTGELFF
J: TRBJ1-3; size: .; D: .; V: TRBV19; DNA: TGTGCCAGTAGCGACCCGGCGGGTCGCTCTGGAAACACCATATATTTT; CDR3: CASSDPAGRSGNTIYF
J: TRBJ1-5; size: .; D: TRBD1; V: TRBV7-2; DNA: TGTGCCAGCAGCTTAGCGGGGACAGGGGGGGGATGGCCCCAGCATTTT; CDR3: CASSLAGTGGGWPQHF
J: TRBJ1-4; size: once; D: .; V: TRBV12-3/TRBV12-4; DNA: TGTGCCAGCAGTCCAAATAATGAAAAACTGTTTTTT; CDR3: CASSPNNEKLFF
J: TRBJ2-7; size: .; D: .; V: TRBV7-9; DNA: TGTGCCAGCAGCTTAACCGGGATTTCCTACGAGCAGTACTTC; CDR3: CASSLTGISYEQYF
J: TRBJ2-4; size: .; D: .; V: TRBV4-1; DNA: TGCGCCAGCAGCCAAGAGTTCCGGGATCCCATTCAGTACTTC; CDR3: CASSQEFRDPIQYF
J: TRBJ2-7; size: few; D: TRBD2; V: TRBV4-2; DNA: TGTGCCAGCAGCCTTGTGGCGGGGGAGGGACTCTCCTACGAGCAGTACTTC; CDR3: CASSLVAGEGLSYEQYF
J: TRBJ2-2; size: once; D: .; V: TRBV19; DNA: TGTGCCAGTAGGCGGGACAGATACACCGGGGAGCTGTTTTTT; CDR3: CASRRDRYTGELFF
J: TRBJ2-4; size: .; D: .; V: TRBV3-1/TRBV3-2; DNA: TGTGCCAGCAGCCAAGAGGCCCTGCAAGCCAAAAACATTCAGTACTTC; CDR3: CASSQEALQAKNIQYF
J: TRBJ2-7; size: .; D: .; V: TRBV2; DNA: TGTGCCAGCAGTGTATCGGTTGTCCACGAGCAGTACTTC; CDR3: CASSVSVVHEQYF
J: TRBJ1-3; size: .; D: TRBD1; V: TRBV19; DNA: TGTTCGCCGGGGACAGACTCTGGAAACACCATATATTTT; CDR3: CSPGTDSGNTIYF
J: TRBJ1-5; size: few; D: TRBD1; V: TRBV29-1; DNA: TGCAGCGTCGGGGACAGCAGAGATCAGCCCCAGCATTTT; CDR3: CSVGDSRDQPQHF
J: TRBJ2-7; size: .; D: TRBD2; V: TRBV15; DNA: TGTGCCACCAGCAGAGGTACTAGCGGAAGCTACGAGCAGTACTTC; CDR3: CATSRGTSGSYEQYF
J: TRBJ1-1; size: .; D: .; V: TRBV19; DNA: TGTGCCAGTAGTATATATCGCGACACTGAAGCTTTCTTT; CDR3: CASSIYRDTEAFF
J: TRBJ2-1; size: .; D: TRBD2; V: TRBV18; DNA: TGTGCCAGCTCACCACCTACGACTAGCGGGAGTGTCTACAATGAGCAGTTCTTC; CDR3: CASSPPTTSGSVYNEQFF
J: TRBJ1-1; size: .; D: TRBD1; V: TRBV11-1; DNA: TGTGCCAGCAGCTTAAGGACAGGGACTGAAGCTTTCTTT; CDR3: CASSLRTGTEAFF